The clone carrying this T cell receptor (beta chain) was picked up many times. Its antigen remains unknown. Amplification of TCR beta CDR3 regions used RNA as the template. Initially, a first-round RT-PCR of the TCR CDR3 employed the HTBI primer set. TCRdb analysed the multiplex PCR reads with MiXCR anew, one entry per CDR3 protein. This table holds fewer than 750,000 distinct CDR3 sequences, around 46% found once. The entry originates in a study of T cells in Graves' hyperthyroidism and ophthalmopathy. Study-wide results and caveats: Ophthalmopathy and stable hyperthyroidism were separated by a 13 V-J model.

The germline gives CDR1 LNHDA, CDR2 SQIVND (reference sequence). The CDR3 runs to 15 residues. Trimming at V came to 5 bases and at J to 4 bases, leaving 5 bases not matched to a gene. The definition of stable Graves' hyperthyroidism was no ophthalmopathy progression within 18 months. Disease duration under 2 months; hyperthyroidism patients were aged 18 to 65. Uncontrolled infection, other autoimmune disease, pregnancy and lactation each barred patients from inclusion. The receptor comes from a woman aged 18 to 35 with Graves' hyperthyroidism. Sample: peripheral blood or thyroid tissue (not recorded which). The V call is TRBV19, the J call TRBJ2-2, with 9 positions matching TRBD1. The CDR3 here is CASSWTGVGTGELFF. The CDR3, as DNA: TGTGCCAGTAGTTGGACAGGGGTAGGCACCGGGGAGCTGTTTTTT.